Following are 30 T cell receptor beta chains from one sample sequenced in a study of blood T cell repertoires in COVID-19. The protocol was immunoSEQ multiplex PCR, while the TCRdb copy is restricted to in-frame clones and leaves out a portion. The data contain about 140,000 clones, about 89% of them singletons. The source material was peripheral blood. Every receptor here comes from a man aged 55 to 70 with active or convalescent COVID-19.

The chain couples TRBV3-1 (or the pseudogene TRBV3-2) to TRBJ1-6; no clear D gene. The CDR3 spans 17 residues. The V end lost 3 bases, the J end lost 0 bases, and 12 bases lay between the germline ends. The germline V gene encodes CDR1 LGHDT and CDR2 YNNKEL (reference sequence). This CDR3 is CASSQEGGSSYNSPLHF. The DNA of the CDR3 is TGTGCCAGCAGCCAGGAGGGAGGGAGCTCCTATAATTCACCCCTCCACTTT.

V and J are TRBV2 and TRBJ2-3, with 12 bases identical to TRBD1. Germline CDR1 SNHLY, CDR2 FYNNEI. V trimming: 6 bases; J trimming: 9 bases; junction bases outside the gene matches: 10. The CDR3 is 15 amino acids. The DNA of the CDR3 is TGTGCCAGCAGCGGAACCGGGACAGGGGGCGGAACGCAGTATTTT. Translated, it gives CASSGTGTGGGTQYF.

V gene TRBV20-1 combines with J gene TRBJ1-2; a possible D gene is TRBD1 (5 bases). CDR1 is DFQATT, CDR2 SNEGSKA, per germline (reference sequence). V was trimmed by 5 bases and J by 4 bases, leaving 8 bases between them. The CDR3 loop spans 11 amino acids. Written as DNA, the CDR3 is TGCAGTGCTTACGACAGCTATGGCTACACCTTC. Its protein is CSAYDSYGYTF.

The chain is built from TRBV21-1 and TRBJ2-2; the table names TRBD1, a call not compared with the DNA. TRBV21-1 constitutes a pseudogene. This CDR3 has 16 amino acids. Written as DNA, the CDR3 is TGTGCCAGCAGCAAAGTGACGGGACAGGGATCCGGGGAGCTGTTTTTT. This sequence encodes CASSKVTGQGSGELFF.

This chain links TRBV18 with TRBJ2-5, with D unresolved. Germline-derived CDR1 and CDR2 are KGHSH and LQKENI. The CDR3 totals 15 residues. Between the trimmed V and J ends, which lost 2 bases and 5 bases, there was a span of 15 bases. The CDR3 loop is CASSPIRGPGETQYF. CDR3 nucleotide sequence: TGTGCCAGCTCACCAATCAGAGGCCCTGGGGAGACCCAGTACTTC.

The chain recombines TRBV7-8 with TRBJ2-1; 11 bases match TRBD2. CDR3 size: 15 residues. V shed 5 bases, J shed 5 bases, and the junction held 5 bases outside the gene matches. Per germline, CDR1 SGHVS and CDR2 FQNEAQ. CDR3 nucleotides: TGTGCCAGCAGCCTAGGACTAGCGGGTAACAATGAGCAGTTCTTC. Protein sequence: CASSLGLAGNNEQFF.

The V call is TRBV6-5, the J call TRBJ1-2; a weak D match, TRBD1 (6 bases). CDR1 is MNHEY and CDR2 is SVGAGI in the germline V gene. The CDR3 is made up of 14 amino acids. Trimming removed 2 bases from V and 5 bases from J, with 12 bases in between. This CDR3 reads CASSYAAGEYGYTF. For the CDR3, the DNA is TGTGCCAGCAGTTACGCGGCAGGGGAATATGGCTACACCTTC.

The chain combines TRBV19 with TRBJ2-1, with D perhaps TRBD2 (5 bases). The CDR3 is 14 amino acids. Trimming left V 4 bases short and J 3 bases short, with 10 bases between. CDR1 is LNHDA, CDR2 SQIVND, per germline (reference sequence). The CDR3, as DNA: TGTGCCAGTAGTACCGGACGGGACTACAATGAGCAGTTCTTC. It specifies CASSTGRDYNEQFF.

The chain has TRBV5-1 and TRBJ1-3; D is perhaps TRBD1 (5 bases). The V gene's germline CDR1 is SGHRS and CDR2 YFSETQ. This CDR3 contains 14 residues. V gave up 0 bases and J gave up 1 base, with 5 bases separating them. The CDR3 sequence is CASSLEGSGNTIYF. The CDR3 nucleotides are TGCGCCAGCAGCTTGGAGGGGTCTGGAAACACCATATATTTT.

This rearrangement joins TRBV11-2 to TRBJ2-3; 7 positions agree with TRBD2. The trim removed 5 bases at V and 4 bases at J, leaving 9 bases unmatched. The CDR3 consists of 15 residues. Germline V CDR1 and CDR2: SGHAT, FQNNGV. The CDR3 is CASSPLTSPPDTQYF. The CDR3 nucleotides read TGTGCCAGCAGCCCACTGACTAGCCCCCCAGATACGCAGTATTTT. The full variable domain, in which reference TRBV11-2 and TRBJ2-3 provide the parts outside the CDR3, is EAGVAQSPRYKIIEKRQSVAFWCNPISGHATLYWYQQILGQGPKLLIQFQNNGVVDDSQLPKDRFSAERLKGVDSTLKIQPAKLEDSAVYLCASSPLTSPPDTQYFGPGTRLTVL.

J is TRBJ1-5 and V is TRBV6-6; D uncertain. CDR1 is MNHNY, CDR2 SVGAGI, per germline (reference sequence). Trimming took off 7 bases at V and 5 bases at J, with 15 bases between the two ends. The CDR3 spans 14 residues. The CDR3 DNA reads TGTGCCAGCACCAAGGCCGGGGTCCATCAGCCCCAGCATTTT. It is translated as CASTKAGVHQPQHF.

J is TRBJ1-2 and V is TRBV30; D may be TRBD1 (6 bases). In germline, CDR1 is GTSNPN, CDR2 SVGIG (reference sequence). V lost 4 bases and J 4 bases, leaving 13 bases between the germline ends. This CDR3 is built from 13 residues. For the CDR3, the DNA is TGTGCCTGGATGCGACAGGCCCTCTATGGCTACACCTTC. This encodes CAWMRQALYGYTF. The full variable domain, with the rest looked up from reference TRBV30 and TRBJ1-2, is SQTIHQWPATLVQPVGSPLSLECTVEGTSNPNLYWYRQAAGRGLQLLFYSVGIGQISSEVPQNLSASRPQDRQFILSSKKLLLSDSGFYLCAWMRQALYGYTFGSGTRLTVV.

This chain links TRBV3-1 (or the pseudogene TRBV3-2) with TRBJ2-1; 8 bases agree with TRBD2. V lost 4 bases and J lost 3; bases outside the gene matches: 11. CDR1 is LGHDT, CDR2 YNNKEL, per germline (reference sequence). The CDR3 covers 17 residues. The chain's CDR3 is CASSPRSSSGIYNEQFF. The CDR3 DNA is TGTGCCAGCAGCCCCCGTTCGAGTAGCGGGATCTACAATGAGCAGTTCTTC.

The chain links TRBV18 to TRBJ2-7, with D unclear. CDR1 KGHSH and CDR2 LQKENI come from the germline V gene. There are 15 residues in the CDR3. The V end lost 3 bases, the J end lost 3 bases, and 15 bases lay between the germline ends. The CDR3 region has the DNA TGTGCCAGCTCACCTACCGGGTCCTACGGCTACGAGCAGTACTTC. It translates to CASSPTGSYGYEQYF.

The CDR3 reads CASSSGQAPTTGDRVDNYGYTF. CDR3 DNA sequence: TGTGCCAGCAGCAGCGGACAGGCCCCTACGACAGGGGACAGGGTGGATAACTATGGCTACACCTTC. The V gene is TRBV21-1, the J gene TRBJ1-2; the tabulated D call, TRBD1, remains unverified against the DNA. TRBV21-1 is annotated as a pseudogene. The CDR3 consists of 22 residues.

V usage is TRBV19 and J usage is TRBJ1-5, with unresolved D. The germline V and J ends were trimmed by 3 bases and 0 bases, with 9 bases remaining between them. CDR3 length equals 15 residues. Germline V gives CDR1 LNHDA, CDR2 SQIVND (reference sequence). The CDR3 DNA sequence: TGTGCCAGTAGTATCACAGCTTATAGCAATCAGCCCCAGCATTTT. This encodes CASSITAYSNQPQHF.

This rearrangement joins TRBV2 to TRBJ1-3, with TRBD1 identical over 9 bases. Unmatched junction bases numbered 3, after V lost 5 bases and J lost 1 base. This CDR3 is 15 amino acids long. Per germline, CDR1 SNHLY and CDR2 FYNNEI. The CDR3 nucleotides read TGTGCCAGCAGTTCCGGGACAGGGTCTGGAAACACCATATATTTT. It is translated as CASSSGTGSGNTIYF.

J is TRBJ2-7 and V is TRBV3-1 (or the pseudogene TRBV3-2); TRBD1 aligns across 9 bases. V gave up 5 bases and J gave up 1 base; unmatched junction bases: 6. Germline CDR1 reads LGHDT; CDR2 reads YNNKEL (reference sequence). This CDR3 region has 15 residues. CDR3 residues: CASSKGTGRSYEQYF. The DNA of the CDR3 is TGTGCCAGCAGCAAAGGGACAGGGAGGTCCTACGAGCAGTACTTC.

This clone was detected a few times. The rearrangement links TRBV9 to TRBJ2-7; D gene ambiguous. The CDR3 runs to 15 residues. CDR1 is SGDLS, CDR2 YYNGEE, per germline. Trimming took 4 bases from V and 2 from J, leaving 16 bases between them. The CDR3 region is CASSPLERTPYEQYF. CDR3 in DNA: TGTGCCAGCAGCCCCTTAGAGCGAACCCCCTACGAGCAGTACTTC.

This chain connects TRBV7-2 to TRBJ1-6; TRBD1 matches at 10 bases. Germline V gives CDR1 SGHTA, CDR2 FQGNSA. CDR3 size: 15 residues. Trimming cost V 5 bases and J 6 bases; bases outside gene matches: 4. In nucleotides, the CDR3 is TGTGCCAGCAGCGCTAGGACAGGGGGTAATTCACCCCTCCACTTT. Its protein is CASSARTGGNSPLHF.

J is TRBJ2-2 and V is TRBV29-1, with 9 bases identical to TRBD1. V was clipped by 7 bases and J by 7 bases; unmatched bases: 7. The CDR3 contains 13 residues. Germline V gene sequence: CDR1 SQVTM, CDR2 ANQGSEA. For the CDR3, the DNA is TGCAGCGCCCAGGGACAGGGAGACGGGGAGCTGTTTTTT. Amino acid sequence: CSAQGQGDGELFF.

J is TRBJ2-5 and V is TRBV5-1; TRBD1 agrees at 7 bases. The V and J ends lost 3 bases and 1 base, in that order; junction bases with no gene match: 3. The V gene's germline CDR1 is SGHRS and CDR2 YFSETQ. The CDR3 contains 14 residues. The CDR3, as DNA: TGCGCCAGCAGCTCACAGGGGTCCCAAGAGACCCAGTACTTC. Its translation: CASSSQGSQETQYF. Looking up the rest from reference TRBV5-1 and TRBJ2-5 gives the full variable domain: KAGVTQTPRYLIKTRGQQVTLSCSPISGHRSVSWYQQTPGQGLQFLFEYFSETQRNKGNFPGRFSGRQFSNSRSEMNVSTLELGDSALYLCASSSQGSQETQYFGPGTRLLVL.

The CDR3 loop reads CASSLVGNEQFF. Written as DNA, the CDR3 is TGTGCCAGCAGCTTAGTCGGGAATGAGCAGTTCTTC. The chain recombines TRBV11-2 with TRBJ2-1; no reliable D call. The CDR3 is made up of 12 amino acids. Per germline, CDR1 SGHAT and CDR2 FQNNGV. Trimming removed 1 base at V and 7 bases at J, with 5 bases between.

The V gene is TRBV6-2 or TRBV6-3, the J gene TRBJ1-2; no clear D. The germline V and J ends were trimmed by 2 bases and 4 bases, with 17 bases remaining between them. CDR1 and CDR2 (germline): MNHEY, SVGEGT. The CDR3 sequence is 16 residues long. The CDR3 region is CASSYDRVESLYGYTF. DNA for the CDR3: TGTGCCAGCAGTTACGATCGCGTTGAGAGTCTCTATGGCTACACCTTC.

The rearrangement links TRBV5-7 to TRBJ2-7, with 9 nucleotides matching TRBD1. TRBV5-7 is an open reading frame whose function is uncertain. The CDR3 extends over 16 amino acids. With V trimmed by 4 bases and J by 3 bases, 11 bases remained unmatched. The CDR3 region is CASSPGWTGADYEQYF. Here the CDR3 DNA reads TGTGCCAGCAGCCCTGGGTGGACAGGGGCGGACTACGAGCAGTACTTC.

This sequence joins TRBV28 and TRBJ1-6; 9 bases map to TRBD1. The CDR3 has 16 amino acids. Germline values: CDR1 MDHEN, CDR2 SYDVKM. Trimming at V came to 5 bases and at J to 4 bases, leaving 6 bases not matched to a gene. CDR3 coding DNA: TGTGCCAGCAGTACCGGGACAGGGCTATATAATTCACCCCTCCACTTT. It is translated as CASSTGTGLYNSPLHF.

The J gene is TRBJ1-4, the V gene TRBV7-2, with D possibly TRBD1 on 6 matching bases. The CDR3 is 15 residues long. V lost 5 bases and J 6 bases, leaving 16 bases between the germline ends. Per germline, CDR1 SGHTA and CDR2 FQGNSA. The CDR3 DNA reads as TGTGCCAGCAGCGTGAGTGGGGGCGAGTATGAAAAACTGTTTTTT. It yields the protein CASSVSGGEYEKLFF.

The chain links TRBV5-1 to TRBJ1-2; TRBD1 matches at 9 bases. Losses at the gene ends were 4 bases for V and 7 bases for J; bases not matched to a gene: 5. Germline-derived CDR1 and CDR2 are SGHRS and YFSETQ. The CDR3 length is 13 residues. CDR3 region: CASSLGQGAGYTF. The CDR3 bases are TGCGCCAGCAGCCTGGGACAGGGAGCTGGCTACACCTTC.

This clone was observed a handful of times. The genes are TRBV7-2 and TRBJ2-7; tentatively, D is TRBD2 (6 bases). The CDR3 runs to 15 residues. CDR1 and CDR2 from the germline V gene are SGHTA and FQGNSA. Trimming left V 0 bases short and J 1 base short, with 10 bases between. CDR3 DNA: TGTGCCAGCAGCTTAGCACCGGGAGTGTCCTACGAGCAGTACTTC. Translated, it gives CASSLAPGVSYEQYF.

Details on this clone: Within the sample, other DNA sequences also encode this same CDR3. The V gene is TRBV29-1, the J gene TRBJ2-3, with a weak D call TRBD1 (6 bases). In germline, CDR1 is SQVTM, CDR2 ANQGSEA. Trimming took 6 bases from V and 6 from J, leaving 13 bases between them. This CDR3 is 12 amino acids long. The CDR3 sequence: CSVGQGTDTQYF. The CDR3 DNA sequence: TGCAGCGTAGGCCAGGGGACGGATACGCAGTATTTT.